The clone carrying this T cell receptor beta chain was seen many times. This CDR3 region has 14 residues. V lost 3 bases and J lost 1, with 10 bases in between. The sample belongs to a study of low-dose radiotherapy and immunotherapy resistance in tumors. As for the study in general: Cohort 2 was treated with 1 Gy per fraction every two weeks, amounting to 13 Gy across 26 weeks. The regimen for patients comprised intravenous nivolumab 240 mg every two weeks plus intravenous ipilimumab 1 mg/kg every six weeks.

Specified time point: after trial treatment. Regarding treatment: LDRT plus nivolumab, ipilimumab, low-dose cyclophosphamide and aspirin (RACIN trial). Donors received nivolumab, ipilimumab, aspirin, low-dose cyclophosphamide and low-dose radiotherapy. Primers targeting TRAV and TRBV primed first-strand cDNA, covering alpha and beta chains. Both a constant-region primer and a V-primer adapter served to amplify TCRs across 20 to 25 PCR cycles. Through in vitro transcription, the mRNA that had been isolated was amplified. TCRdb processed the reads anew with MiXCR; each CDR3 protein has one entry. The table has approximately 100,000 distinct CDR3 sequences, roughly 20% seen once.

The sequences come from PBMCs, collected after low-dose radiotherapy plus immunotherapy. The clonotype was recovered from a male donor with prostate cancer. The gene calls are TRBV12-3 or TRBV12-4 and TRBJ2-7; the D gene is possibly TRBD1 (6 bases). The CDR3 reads CASSLAGQSYEQYF. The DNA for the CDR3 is TGTGCCAGCAGTTTGGCCGGACAGTCCTACGAGCAGTACTTC.